These 11 T cell receptor beta chains were sequenced from one sample in a study of shared clonotypes between healthy human individuals (dated by TCRdb to the early 2020s). Libraries were prepared through the immunoSEQ multiplex PCR assay. TCRdb stores this immuneACCESS table with in-frame sequences only. Part of the clones is absent; in the studies checked, under half of the shortfall reflects unresolved V genes, and no reason is known for the rest. This sample lists around 610,000 clones; approximately 96% were detected once. Roughly 0.1% of the sample is in the top ten clones. CD8 naive samples consisted of CD45RO-negative cells that were positively selected for CCR7, yielding a CD45RA+CCR7+ population without TemRA cells. Material for sequencing was naive CD8+ T cells sorted from blood. The meaning of the sample's cell subset or site label: CD45RA+CCR7+. The receptors originated from a woman in her 30s in good health.

The chain has TRBV5-6 and TRBJ2-7; D tentatively reads TRBD1 or TRBD2 (5 bases each). Looked up from germline, CDR1 is SGHDT and CDR2 is YYEEEE. This CDR3 is 15 amino acids long. Trimming removed 2 bases from V and 2 bases from J, with 14 bases in between. The CDR3 reads CASSLRTGPPYEQYF. In nucleotides, the CDR3 is TGTGCCAGCAGCTTAAGGACGGGGCCTCCCTACGAGCAGTACTTC.

The rearrangement joins TRBV19 to TRBJ2-7; 9 bases agree with TRBD1. V gave up 5 bases and J gave up 6 bases; unmatched junction bases: 11. The length of the CDR3 is 15 residues. Germline CDR1 and CDR2: LNHDA and SQIVND (reference sequence). The CDR3 nucleotides are TGTGCCAGTAGTGCGACACAGGGGGCGGCTGGCGAGCAGTACTTC. This sequence encodes CASSATQGAAGEQYF. The whole variable domain, remainder taken from reference TRBV19 and TRBJ2-7, is DGGITQSPKYLFRKEGQNVTLSCEQNLNHDAMYWYRQDPGQGLRLIYYSQIVNDFQKGDIAEGYSVSREKKESFPLTVTSAQKNPTAFYLCASSATQGAAGEQYFGPGTRLTVT.

The chain uses TRBV6-6 and TRBJ2-7, with 11 bases aligning to TRBD1. Germline-derived CDR1 and CDR2 are MNHNY and SVGAGI (reference sequence). With 2 bases clipped from V and 3 bases from J, the junction kept 6 bases outside the gene matches. The CDR3 covers 16 residues. The CDR3 DNA reads as TGTGCCAGCAGTTACGAACCGGGACAGGGGGACTACGAGCAGTACTTC. Amino acid sequence: CASSYEPGQGDYEQYF.

This chain links TRBV5-1 with TRBJ2-2; D might be TRBD1 (6 bases). V was cut by 3 bases and J by 3 bases, with 12 bases left in between. Germline lookup yields CDR1 SGHRS and CDR2 YFSETQ. The CDR3 runs to 15 residues. The DNA of the CDR3 is TGCGCCAGCAGCTCTGACAAGGGGGACACCGGGGAGCTGTTTTTT. This sequence encodes CASSSDKGDTGELFF.

The CDR3 DNA is TGTGCCAGCAGCACCCTCTCCTACAATGAGCAGTTCTTC. It yields the protein CASSTLSYNEQFF. The rearrangement joins TRBV5-4 to TRBJ2-1, with D hard to call. The ends were cut back, 4 bases at V and 0 bases at J, with 5 bases in the middle. Germline V gene sequence: CDR1 SGHNT, CDR2 YYREEE (reference sequence). The CDR3 extends over 13 amino acids.

The genes are TRBV27 and TRBJ2-1, with 9 nucleotides matching TRBD2. CDR1 is MNHEY, CDR2 SMNVEV, per germline (reference sequence). The junction had 10 bases not matched to a gene; V was cut back by 2 bases and J by 5 bases. The CDR3 consists of 17 residues. The DNA of the CDR3 is TGTGCCAGCAGTTTAGGACCCGGGACTAGCAGAGACAATGAGCAGTTCTTC. It encodes CASSLGPGTSRDNEQFF.

The chain combines TRBV11-2 with TRBJ2-1; D uncertain. Trimming left V 3 bases short and J 6 bases short, with 6 bases between. CDR1 SGHAT and CDR2 FQNNGV come from the germline V gene. The CDR3 has 12 residues. Here the CDR3 reads CASSFTVNEQFF. Here the CDR3 DNA reads TGTGCCAGCAGCTTTACTGTCAATGAGCAGTTCTTC.

The CDR3 here is CASSVEGSGTGELFF. CDR3 DNA sequence: TGTGCCAGCAGCGTAGAGGGTAGCGGAACCGGGGAGCTGTTTTTT. The rearrangement joins TRBV9 to TRBJ2-2; maybe TRBD2 (6 bases). V was cut by 0 bases and J by 5 bases, with 11 bases left in between. The CDR3 spans 15 residues. Germline lookup yields CDR1 SGDLS and CDR2 YYNGEE.

The chain has TRBV27 and TRBJ2-7; a weak D match, TRBD1 (6 bases). CDR1 MNHEY and CDR2 SMNVEV come from the germline V gene (reference sequence). Trimming pared 7 bases from V and 5 bases from J, leaving 15 bases between. The CDR3 consists of 13 residues. The CDR3 loop is CASKILTGNEQYF. DNA of the CDR3: TGTGCCAGCAAAATATTAACAGGGAACGAGCAGTACTTC.

The V call is TRBV7-2, the J call TRBJ1-1, with D hard to call. V lost 4 bases and J 0 bases, leaving 15 bases between the germline ends. The CDR3 contains 16 residues. Germline CDR1 is SGHTA and CDR2 is FQGNSA. The CDR3 DNA reads TGTGCCAGCAGCTCTATTTCTGACCCCATGAACACTGAAGCTTTCTTT. This translates into CASSSISDPMNTEAFF.

V is TRBV5-1 and J is TRBJ2-7, with D tentatively TRBD2 (6 bases). Germline CDR1 is SGHRS and CDR2 is YFSETQ. V was clipped by 4 bases and J by 2 bases, with 19 bases between them. The CDR3 extends over 16 amino acids. Here the CDR3 DNA reads TGCGCCAGCAGCCCGGTGTCGGGACTGGCAACCTACGAGCAGTACTTC. It yields the protein CASSPVSGLATYEQYF.